The 3 T cell receptor beta chains below all came from one sample that was sequenced in a study of blood T cell repertoires in COVID-19. The method was immunoSEQ multiplex PCR; TCRdb's version includes in-frame clones alone and lacks a portion of them. This table has 60,000 to 70,000 clones, 70% to 90% appearing once. Sequencing was carried out using peripheral blood. The receptors shown here come from a man between 50 and 59 years old with active COVID-19.

This sequence joins TRBV7-2 and TRBJ2-5; 7 nucleotides agree with TRBD1. The V gene's germline CDR1 is SGHTA and CDR2 FQGNSA. J was trimmed by 7 bases and V by 3 bases; bases with no gene match: 14. The CDR3 runs to 16 residues. Here the CDR3 reads CASSLTMTGPMRTQYF. CDR3 bases: TGTGCCAGCAGCTTGACAATGACAGGGCCGATGAGGACCCAGTACTTC.

This clone was seen only a few times. The V gene is TRBV9, the J gene TRBJ1-1, with D unclear. Germline CDR1 SGDLS, CDR2 YYNGEE. V was clipped by 6 bases and J by 1 base, with 16 bases between them. The CDR3 contains 15 residues. CDR3 sequence: CASIALSTPNTEAFF. For the CDR3, the DNA is TGTGCCAGCATTGCCCTTTCGACACCGAACACTGAAGCTTTCTTT.

The gene calls are TRBV12-3 or TRBV12-4 and TRBJ2-7; D may be TRBD1 (5 bases). V was cut by 6 bases and J by 10 bases, with 19 bases left in between. The CDR3 spans 13 residues. CDR3 sequence reads: CASSLQENGDQYF. For the CDR3, the DNA is TGTGCCAGCAGCTTACAGGAAAACGGCGATCAGTACTTC.